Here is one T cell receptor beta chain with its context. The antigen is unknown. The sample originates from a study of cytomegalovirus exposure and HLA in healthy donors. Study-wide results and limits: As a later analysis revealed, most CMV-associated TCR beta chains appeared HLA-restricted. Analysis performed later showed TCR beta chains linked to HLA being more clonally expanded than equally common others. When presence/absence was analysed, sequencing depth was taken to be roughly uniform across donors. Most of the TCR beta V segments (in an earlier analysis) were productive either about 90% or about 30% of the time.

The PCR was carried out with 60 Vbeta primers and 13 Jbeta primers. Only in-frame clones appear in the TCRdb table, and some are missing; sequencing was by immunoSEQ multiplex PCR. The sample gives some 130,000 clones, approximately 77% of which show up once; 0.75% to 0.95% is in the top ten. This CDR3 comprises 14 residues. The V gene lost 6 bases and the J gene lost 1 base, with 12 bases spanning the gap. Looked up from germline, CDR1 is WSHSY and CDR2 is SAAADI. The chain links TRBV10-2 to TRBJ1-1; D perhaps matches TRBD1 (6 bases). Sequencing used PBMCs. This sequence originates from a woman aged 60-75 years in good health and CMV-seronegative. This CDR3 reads CASRTGTPNTEAFF. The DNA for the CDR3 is TGCGCCAGCAGAACCGGGACACCGAACACTGAAGCTTTCTTT.